The clone carrying this T cell receptor beta chain was seen a single time. Antigen: not known. J was trimmed by 4 bases and V by 4 bases; bases with no gene match: 2. The CDR3 has 13 amino acids. Per germline, CDR1 LNHDA and CDR2 SQIVND (reference sequence). The unexposed donors gave CD4+ T cells in about 2010-2019, prior to COVID-19. Cryopreserved PBMCs were CD4-enriched, then split into naive and memory cells. This entry comes from a study of CD4 T cells in relation to SARS-CoV-2 and coronaviruses. Study-wide results and limits: In roughly 65% of donors, memory CD4+ clonotypes crossrecognized SARS-CoV-2 and at least one common cold coronavirus spike. SARS-CoV-2-driven expansion was significantly weaker in crossreactive than monoreactive clones. No crossreactivity against non-spike viral proteins was tested here.

Here immunoSEQ multiplex PCR was the method, and the copy in TCRdb shows in-frame clones only, minus some. The data contain about 68,000 clones, over 85% of them singletons. The chain links TRBV19 to TRBJ1-2, with TRBD1 identical over 8 bases. The TCR comes from a human donor in good health. The sequenced material came from naive CD4+ T cells from PBMCs. As to subset: naive CD4+ T cells isolated by negative enrichment. This CDR3 is CASSRQGSYGYTF. CDR3 bases: TGTGCCAGTAGTAGACAGGGGTCCTATGGCTACACCTTC.